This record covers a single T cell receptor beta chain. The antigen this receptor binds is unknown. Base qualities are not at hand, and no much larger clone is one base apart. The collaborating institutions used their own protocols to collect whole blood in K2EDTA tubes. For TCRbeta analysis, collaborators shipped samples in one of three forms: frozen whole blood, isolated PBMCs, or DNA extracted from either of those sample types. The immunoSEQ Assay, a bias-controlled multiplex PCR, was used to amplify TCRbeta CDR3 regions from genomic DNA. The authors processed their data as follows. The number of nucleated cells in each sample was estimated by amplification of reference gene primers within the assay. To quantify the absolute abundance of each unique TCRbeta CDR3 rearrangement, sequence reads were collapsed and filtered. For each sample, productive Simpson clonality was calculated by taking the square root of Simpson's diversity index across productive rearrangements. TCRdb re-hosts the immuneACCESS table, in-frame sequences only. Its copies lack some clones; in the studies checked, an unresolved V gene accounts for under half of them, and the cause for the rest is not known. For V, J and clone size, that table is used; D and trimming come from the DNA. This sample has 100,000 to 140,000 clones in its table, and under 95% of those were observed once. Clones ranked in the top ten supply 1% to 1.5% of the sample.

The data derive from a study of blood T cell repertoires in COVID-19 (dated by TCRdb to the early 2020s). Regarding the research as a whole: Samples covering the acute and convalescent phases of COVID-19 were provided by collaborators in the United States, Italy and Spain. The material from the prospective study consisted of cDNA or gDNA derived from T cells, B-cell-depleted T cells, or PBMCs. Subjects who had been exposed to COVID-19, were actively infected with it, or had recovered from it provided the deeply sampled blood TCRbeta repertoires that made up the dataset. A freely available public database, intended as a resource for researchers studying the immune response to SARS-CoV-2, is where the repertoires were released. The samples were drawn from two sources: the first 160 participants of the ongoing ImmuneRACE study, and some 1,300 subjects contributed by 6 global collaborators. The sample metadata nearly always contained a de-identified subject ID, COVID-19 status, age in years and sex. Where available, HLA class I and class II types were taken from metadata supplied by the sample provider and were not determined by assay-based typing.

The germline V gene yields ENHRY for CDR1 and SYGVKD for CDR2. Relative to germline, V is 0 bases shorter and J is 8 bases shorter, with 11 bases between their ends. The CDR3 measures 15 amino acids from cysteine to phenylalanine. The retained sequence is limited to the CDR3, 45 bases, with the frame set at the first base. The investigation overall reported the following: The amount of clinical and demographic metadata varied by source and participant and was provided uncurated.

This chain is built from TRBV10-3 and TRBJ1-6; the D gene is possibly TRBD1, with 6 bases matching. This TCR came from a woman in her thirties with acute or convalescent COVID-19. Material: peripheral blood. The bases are TGTGCCATCAGTGAGTCAGGGGGTCGCGATTCACCCCTCCACTTT. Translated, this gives CAISESGGRDSPLHF.